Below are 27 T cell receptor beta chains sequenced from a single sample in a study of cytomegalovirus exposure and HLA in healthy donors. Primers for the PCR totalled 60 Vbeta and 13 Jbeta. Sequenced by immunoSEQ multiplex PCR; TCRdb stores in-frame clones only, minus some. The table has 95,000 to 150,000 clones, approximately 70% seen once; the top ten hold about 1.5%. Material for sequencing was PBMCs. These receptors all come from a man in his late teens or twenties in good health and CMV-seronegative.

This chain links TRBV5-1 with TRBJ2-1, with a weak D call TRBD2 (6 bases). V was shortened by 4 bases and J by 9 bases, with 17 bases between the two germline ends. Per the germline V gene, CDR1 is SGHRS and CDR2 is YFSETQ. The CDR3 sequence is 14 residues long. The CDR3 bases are TGCGCCAGCAGCGATCGCGGAGGGCCAAGTGAGCAGTTCTTC. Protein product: CASSDRGGPSEQFF.

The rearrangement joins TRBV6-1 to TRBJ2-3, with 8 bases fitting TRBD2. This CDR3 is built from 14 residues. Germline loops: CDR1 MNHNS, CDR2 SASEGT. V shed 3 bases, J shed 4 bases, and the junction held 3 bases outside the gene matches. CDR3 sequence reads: CASSELGGADTQYF. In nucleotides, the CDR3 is TGTGCCAGCAGTGAGCTCGGGGGGGCAGATACGCAGTATTTT.

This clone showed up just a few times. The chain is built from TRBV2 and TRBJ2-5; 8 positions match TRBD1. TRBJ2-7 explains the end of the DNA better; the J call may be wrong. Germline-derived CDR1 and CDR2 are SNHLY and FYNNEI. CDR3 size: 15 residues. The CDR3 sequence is CASRKEAGGIYEQYF. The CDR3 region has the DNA TGTGCCAGCAGGAAAGAGGCAGGGGGCATTTACGAGCAGTACTTC.

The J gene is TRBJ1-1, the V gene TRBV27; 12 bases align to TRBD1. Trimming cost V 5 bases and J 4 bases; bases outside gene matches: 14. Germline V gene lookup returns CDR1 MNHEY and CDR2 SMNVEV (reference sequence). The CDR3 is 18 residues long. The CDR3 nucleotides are TGTGCCAGCAGTCCGAGTCCGGGACAGGGGGCGCGGGGCACTGAAGCTTTCTTT. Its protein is CASSPSPGQGARGTEAFF.

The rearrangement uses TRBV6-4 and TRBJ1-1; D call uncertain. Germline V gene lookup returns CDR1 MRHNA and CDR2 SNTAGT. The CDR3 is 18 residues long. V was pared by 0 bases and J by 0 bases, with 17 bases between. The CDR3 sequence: CASSDSLRDPVLNTEAFF. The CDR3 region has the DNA TGTGCCAGCAGTGACTCGTTGCGGGATCCCGTATTGAACACTGAAGCTTTCTTT.

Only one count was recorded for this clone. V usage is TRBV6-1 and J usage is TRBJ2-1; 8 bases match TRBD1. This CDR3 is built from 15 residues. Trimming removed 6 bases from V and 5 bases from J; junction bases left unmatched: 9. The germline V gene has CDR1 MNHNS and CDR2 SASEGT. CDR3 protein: CASRDRVGFDNEQFF. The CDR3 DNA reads TGTGCCAGCAGGGACAGGGTAGGTTTCGACAATGAGCAGTTCTTC.

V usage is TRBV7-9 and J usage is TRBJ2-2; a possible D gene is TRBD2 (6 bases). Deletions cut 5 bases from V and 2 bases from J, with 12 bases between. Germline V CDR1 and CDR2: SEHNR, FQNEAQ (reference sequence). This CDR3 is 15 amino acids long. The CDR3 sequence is CASSPRGLNTGELFF. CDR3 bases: TGTGCCAGCAGCCCCCGAGGACTAAACACCGGGGAGCTGTTTTTT.

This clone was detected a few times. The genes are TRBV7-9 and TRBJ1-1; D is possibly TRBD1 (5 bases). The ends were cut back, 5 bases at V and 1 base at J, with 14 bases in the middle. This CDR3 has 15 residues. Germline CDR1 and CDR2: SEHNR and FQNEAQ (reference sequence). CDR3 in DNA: TGTGCCAGCAGCCCCCCCCGAGGACAGAACACTGAAGCTTTCTTT. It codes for CASSPPRGQNTEAFF.

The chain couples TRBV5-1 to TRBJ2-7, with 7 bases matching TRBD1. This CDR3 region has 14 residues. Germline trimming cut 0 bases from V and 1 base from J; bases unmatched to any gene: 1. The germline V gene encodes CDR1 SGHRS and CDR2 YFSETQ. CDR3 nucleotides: TGCGCCAGCAGCTTGGGCAGGGGGTCCTACGAGCAGTACTTC. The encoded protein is CASSLGRGSYEQYF.

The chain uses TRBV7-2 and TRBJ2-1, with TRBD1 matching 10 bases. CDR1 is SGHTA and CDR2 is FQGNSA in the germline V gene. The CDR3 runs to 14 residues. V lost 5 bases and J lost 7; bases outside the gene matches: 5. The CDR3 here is CASSVRQGANEQFF. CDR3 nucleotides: TGTGCCAGCAGCGTACGACAGGGGGCGAATGAGCAGTTCTTC.

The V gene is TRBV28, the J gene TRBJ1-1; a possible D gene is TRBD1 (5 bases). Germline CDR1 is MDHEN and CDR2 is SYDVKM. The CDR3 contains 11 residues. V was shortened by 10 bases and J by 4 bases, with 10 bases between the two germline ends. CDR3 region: CATGGSTEAFF. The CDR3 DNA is TGTGCCACGGGGGGGTCCACTGAAGCTTTCTTT.

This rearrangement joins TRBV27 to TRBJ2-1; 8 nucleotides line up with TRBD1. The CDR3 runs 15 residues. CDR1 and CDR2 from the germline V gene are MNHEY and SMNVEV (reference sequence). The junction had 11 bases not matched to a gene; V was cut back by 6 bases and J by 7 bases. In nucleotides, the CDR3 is TGTGCCAGCAGGACCAGGGACAGGAGGTTGAATGAGCAGTTCTTC. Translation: CASRTRDRRLNEQFF.

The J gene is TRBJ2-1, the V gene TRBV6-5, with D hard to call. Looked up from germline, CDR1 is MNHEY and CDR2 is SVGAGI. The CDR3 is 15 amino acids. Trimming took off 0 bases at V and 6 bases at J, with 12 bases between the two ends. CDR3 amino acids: CASSYSLVGVNEQFF. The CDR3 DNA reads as TGTGCCAGCAGTTACTCGTTAGTTGGTGTCAATGAGCAGTTCTTC.

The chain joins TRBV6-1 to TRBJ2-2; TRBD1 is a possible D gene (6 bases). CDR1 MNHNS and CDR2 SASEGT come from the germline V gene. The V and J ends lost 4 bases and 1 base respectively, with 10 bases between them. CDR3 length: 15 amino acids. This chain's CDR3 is CASSGLRGNTGELFF. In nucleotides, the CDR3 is TGTGCCAGCAGTGGACTCAGGGGGAACACCGGGGAGCTGTTTTTT.

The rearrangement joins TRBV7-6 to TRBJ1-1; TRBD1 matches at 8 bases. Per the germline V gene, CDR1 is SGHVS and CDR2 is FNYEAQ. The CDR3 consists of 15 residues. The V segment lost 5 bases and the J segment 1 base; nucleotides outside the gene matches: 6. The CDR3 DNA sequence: TGTGCCAGCAGCCCACAGGGGGGGCGGAACACTGAAGCTTTCTTT. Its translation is CASSPQGGRNTEAFF.

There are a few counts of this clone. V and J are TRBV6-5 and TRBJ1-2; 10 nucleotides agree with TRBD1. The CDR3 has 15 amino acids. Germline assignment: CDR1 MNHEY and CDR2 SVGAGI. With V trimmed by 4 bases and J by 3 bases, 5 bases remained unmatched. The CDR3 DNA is TGTGCCAGCAGTTTGGACAGGGGGTTTTACTATGGCTACACCTTC. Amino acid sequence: CASSLDRGFYYGYTF.

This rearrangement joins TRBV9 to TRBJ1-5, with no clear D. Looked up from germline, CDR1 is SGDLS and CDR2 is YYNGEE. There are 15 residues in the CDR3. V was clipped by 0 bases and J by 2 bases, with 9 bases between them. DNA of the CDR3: TGTGCCAGCAGCGTAGACTTAGTGGGCAATCAGCCCCAGCATTTT. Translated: CASSVDLVGNQPQHF. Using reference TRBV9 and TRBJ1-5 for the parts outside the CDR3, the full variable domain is DSGVTQTPKHLITATGQRVTLRCSPRSGDLSVYWYQQSLDQGLQFLIQYYNGEERAKGNILERFSAQQFPDLHSELNLSSLELGDSALYFCASSVDLVGNQPQHFGDGTRLSIL.

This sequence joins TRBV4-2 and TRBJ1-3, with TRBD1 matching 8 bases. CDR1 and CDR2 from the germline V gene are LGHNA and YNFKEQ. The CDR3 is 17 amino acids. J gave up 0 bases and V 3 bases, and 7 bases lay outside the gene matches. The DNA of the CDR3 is TGTGCCAGCAGCCATAGGACAGGGAAGAGCTCTGGAAACACCATATATTTT. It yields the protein CASSHRTGKSSGNTIYF.

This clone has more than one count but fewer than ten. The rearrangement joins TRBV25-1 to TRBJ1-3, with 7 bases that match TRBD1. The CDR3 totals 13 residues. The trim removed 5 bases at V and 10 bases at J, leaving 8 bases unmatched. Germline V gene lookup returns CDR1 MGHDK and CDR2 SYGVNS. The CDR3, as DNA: TGTGCCAGCAGTAGGGGACAGTCATGGACCATATATTTT. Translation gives CASSRGQSWTIYF.

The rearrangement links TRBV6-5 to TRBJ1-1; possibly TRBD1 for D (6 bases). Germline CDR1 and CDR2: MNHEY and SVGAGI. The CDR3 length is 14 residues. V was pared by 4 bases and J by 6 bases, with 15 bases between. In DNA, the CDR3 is TGTGCCAGCAGTTTCTCCGGGGCAGGGGCTGAAGCTTTCTTT. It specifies CASSFSGAGAEAFF.

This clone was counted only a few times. The CDR3 protein is CASSSRGTTDTQYF. CDR3 coding DNA: TGTGCCAGCAGCTCGCGGGGGACCACAGATACGCAGTATTTT. The V gene is TRBV7-8, the J gene TRBJ2-3; 7 bases are shared with TRBD2. The CDR3 runs 14 residues. Per germline, CDR1 SGHVS and CDR2 FQNEAQ. Trimming removed 4 bases from V and 2 bases from J; junction bases left unmatched: 3.

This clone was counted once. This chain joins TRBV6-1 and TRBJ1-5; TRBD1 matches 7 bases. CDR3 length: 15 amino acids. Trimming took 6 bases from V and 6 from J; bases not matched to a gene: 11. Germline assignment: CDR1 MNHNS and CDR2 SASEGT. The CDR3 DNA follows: TGTGCCAGCAGGAACAATCCGACAGGGTTTCAGCCCCAGCATTTT. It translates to CASRNNPTGFQPQHF.

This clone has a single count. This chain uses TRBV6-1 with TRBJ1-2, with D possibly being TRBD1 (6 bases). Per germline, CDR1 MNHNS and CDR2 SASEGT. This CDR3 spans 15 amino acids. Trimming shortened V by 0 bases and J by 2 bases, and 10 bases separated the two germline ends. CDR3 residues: CASSEAGTGNYGYTF. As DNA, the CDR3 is TGTGCCAGCAGTGAAGCTGGTACAGGGAACTATGGCTACACCTTC.

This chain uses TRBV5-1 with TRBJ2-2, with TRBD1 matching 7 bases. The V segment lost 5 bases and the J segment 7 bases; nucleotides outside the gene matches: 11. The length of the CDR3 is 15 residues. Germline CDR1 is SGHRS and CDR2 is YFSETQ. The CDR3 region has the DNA TGCGCCAGCAGTGAGCCCTCAGGGGGTGGCGGGGAGCTGTTTTTT. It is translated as CASSEPSGGGGELFF.

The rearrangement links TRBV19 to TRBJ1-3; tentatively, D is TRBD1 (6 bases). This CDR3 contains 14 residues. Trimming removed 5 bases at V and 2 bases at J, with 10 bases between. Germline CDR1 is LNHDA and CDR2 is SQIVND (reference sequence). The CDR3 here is CASSRAGAGNTIYF. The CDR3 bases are TGTGCCAGTAGTCGAGCAGGGGCTGGAAACACCATATATTTT.

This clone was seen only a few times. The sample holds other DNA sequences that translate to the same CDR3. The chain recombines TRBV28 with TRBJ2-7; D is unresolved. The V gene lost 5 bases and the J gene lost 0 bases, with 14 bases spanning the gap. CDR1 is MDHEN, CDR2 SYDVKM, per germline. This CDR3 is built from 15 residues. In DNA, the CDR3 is TGTGCCAGCAGTATCCGACGGCGGCCCTCCTACGAGCAGTACTTC. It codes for CASSIRRRPSYEQYF.

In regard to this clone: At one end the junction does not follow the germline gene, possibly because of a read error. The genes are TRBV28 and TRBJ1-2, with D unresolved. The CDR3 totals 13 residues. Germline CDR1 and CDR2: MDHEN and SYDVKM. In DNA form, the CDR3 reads TGTGCCAGCAATGGCGGATTTAACTATGGCTACCCCTTC. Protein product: CASNGGFNYGYPF.